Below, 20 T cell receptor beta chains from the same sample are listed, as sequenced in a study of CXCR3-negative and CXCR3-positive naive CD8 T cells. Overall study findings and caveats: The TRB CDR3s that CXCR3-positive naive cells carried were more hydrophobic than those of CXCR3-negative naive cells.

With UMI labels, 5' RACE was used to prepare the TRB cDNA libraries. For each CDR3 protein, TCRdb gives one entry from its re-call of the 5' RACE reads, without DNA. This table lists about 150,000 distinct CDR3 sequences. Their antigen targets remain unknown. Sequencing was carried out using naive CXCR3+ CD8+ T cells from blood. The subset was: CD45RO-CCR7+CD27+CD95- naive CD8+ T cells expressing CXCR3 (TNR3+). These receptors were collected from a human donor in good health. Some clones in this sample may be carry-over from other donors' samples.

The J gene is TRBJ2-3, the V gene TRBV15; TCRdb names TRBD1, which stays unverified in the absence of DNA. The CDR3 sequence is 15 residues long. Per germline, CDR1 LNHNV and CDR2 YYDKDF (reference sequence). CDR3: CATSREGTGTDTQYF. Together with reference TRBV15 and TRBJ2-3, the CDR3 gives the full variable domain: DAMVIQNPRYQVTQFGKPVTLSCSQTLNHNVMYWYQQKSSQAPKLLFHYYDKDFNNEADTPDNFQSRRPNTSFCFLDIRSPGLGDTAMYLCATSREGTGTDTQYFGPGTRLTVL.

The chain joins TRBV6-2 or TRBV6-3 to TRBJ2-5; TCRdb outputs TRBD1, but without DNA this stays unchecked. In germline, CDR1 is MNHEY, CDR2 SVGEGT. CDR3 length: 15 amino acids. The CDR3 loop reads CASRPLAPRQETQYF.

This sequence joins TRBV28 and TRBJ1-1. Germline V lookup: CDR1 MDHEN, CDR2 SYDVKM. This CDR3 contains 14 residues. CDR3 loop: CASSVKQMGTEAFF.

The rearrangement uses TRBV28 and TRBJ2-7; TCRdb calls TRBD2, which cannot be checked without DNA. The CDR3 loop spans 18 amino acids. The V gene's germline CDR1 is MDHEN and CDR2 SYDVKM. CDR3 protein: CASRGVRTSGIRPYEQYF. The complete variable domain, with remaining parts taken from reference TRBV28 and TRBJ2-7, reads DVKVTQSSRYLVKRTGEKVFLECVQDMDHENMFWYRQDPGLGLRLIYFSYDVKMKEKGDIPEGYSVSREKKERFSLILESASTNQTSMYLCASRGVRTSGIRPYEQYFGPGTRLTVT.

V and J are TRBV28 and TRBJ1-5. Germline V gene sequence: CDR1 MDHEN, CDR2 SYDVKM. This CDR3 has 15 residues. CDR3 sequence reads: CASSFRLGGNQPQHF.

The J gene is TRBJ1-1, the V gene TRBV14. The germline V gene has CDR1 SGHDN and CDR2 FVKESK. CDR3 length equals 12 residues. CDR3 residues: CASSQDRSEAFF.

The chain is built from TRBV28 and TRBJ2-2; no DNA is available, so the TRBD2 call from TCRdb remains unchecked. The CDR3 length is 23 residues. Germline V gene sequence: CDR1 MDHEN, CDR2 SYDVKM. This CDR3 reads CASSFPDILNRQLAGAASGELFF.

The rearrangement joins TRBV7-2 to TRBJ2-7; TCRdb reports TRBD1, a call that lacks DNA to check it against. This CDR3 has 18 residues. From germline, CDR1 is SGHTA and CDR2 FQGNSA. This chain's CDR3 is CASSLTTGGAYSSYEQYF.

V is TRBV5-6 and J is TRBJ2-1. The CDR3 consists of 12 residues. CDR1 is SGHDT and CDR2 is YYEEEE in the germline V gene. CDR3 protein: CASSLSYNEQFF.

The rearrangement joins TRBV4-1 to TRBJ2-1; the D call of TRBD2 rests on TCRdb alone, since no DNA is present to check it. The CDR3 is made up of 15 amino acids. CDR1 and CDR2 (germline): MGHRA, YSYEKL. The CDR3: CASSQSPGLAVEQFF.

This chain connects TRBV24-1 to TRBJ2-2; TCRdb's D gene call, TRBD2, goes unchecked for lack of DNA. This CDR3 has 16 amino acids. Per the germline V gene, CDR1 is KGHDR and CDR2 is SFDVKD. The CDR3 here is CATSDPGGANTGELFF.

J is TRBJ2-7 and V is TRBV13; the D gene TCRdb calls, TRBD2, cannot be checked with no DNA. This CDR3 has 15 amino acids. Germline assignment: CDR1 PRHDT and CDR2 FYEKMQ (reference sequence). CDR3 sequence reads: CASSLSSSGDYEQYF.

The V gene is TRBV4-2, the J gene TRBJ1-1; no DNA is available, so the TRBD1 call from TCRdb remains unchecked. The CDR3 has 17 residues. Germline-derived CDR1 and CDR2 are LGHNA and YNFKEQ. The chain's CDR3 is CASSHPNDRQMNTEAFF.

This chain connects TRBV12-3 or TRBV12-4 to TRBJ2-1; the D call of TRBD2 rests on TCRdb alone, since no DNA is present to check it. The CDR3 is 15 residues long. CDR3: CASIPWAGGSNEQFF.

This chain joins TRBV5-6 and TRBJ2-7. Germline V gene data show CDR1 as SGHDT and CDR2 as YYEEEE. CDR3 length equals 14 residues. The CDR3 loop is CASSEGGSSYEQYF.

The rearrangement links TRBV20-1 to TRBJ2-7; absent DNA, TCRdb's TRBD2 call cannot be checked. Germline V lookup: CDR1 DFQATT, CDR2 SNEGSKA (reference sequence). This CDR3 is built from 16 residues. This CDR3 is CSARRSADPRIYEQYF.

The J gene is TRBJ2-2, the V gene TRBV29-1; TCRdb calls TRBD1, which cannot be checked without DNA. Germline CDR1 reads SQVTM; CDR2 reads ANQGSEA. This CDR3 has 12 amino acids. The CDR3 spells CSVVGGAGELFF.

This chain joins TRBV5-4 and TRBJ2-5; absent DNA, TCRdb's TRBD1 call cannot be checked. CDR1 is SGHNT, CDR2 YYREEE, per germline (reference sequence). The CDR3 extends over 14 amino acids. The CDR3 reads CASSKGAEQETQYF.

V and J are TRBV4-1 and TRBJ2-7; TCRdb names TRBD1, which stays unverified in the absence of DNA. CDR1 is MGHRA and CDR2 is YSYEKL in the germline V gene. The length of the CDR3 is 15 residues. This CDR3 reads CASSAGGQGFYEQYF.

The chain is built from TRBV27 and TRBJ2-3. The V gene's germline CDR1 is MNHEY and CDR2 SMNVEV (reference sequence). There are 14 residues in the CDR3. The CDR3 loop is CASSLRQATDTQYF.